The TCR beta chain described here comes from a study of OX40 agonist ivuxolimab in advanced cancers. Findings and caveats of the study: The antigen specificity of the peripheral T cells (those that were expanded) was not determined.

Assay used: immunoSEQ multiplex PCR; TCRdb lists only in-frame clones, some missing. The table includes more than 75,000 clones, 80% to 90% detected once. Germline V lookup: CDR1 KGHSH, CDR2 LQKENI. V shed 3 bases and J shed 0 bases, with 10 bases lying between them. The CDR3 spans 15 residues. Concerning this clone: Its matching antigen is unknown.

The V gene is TRBV18, the J gene TRBJ2-3, with D maybe TRBD2 (6 bases). The clonotype was recovered from an adult with an advanced solid tumor such as melanoma, head and neck, liver or kidney cancer. Sequenced material: CD4+ or CD8+ T cells sorted from blood, taken in a trial of the OX40 agonist ivuxolimab. CDR3 amino acids: CASSPGSGSTDTQYF. The CDR3 DNA is TGTGCCAGCTCACCCGGGAGCGGAAGCACAGATACGCAGTATTTT.